This is a list of T cell receptor beta chains from one sample in a study of blood T cells in healthy people across ages. Each CDR3 protein is one row after TCRdb ran MiXCR on the 5' RACE reads. The repertoire holds 2 million or so distinct CDR3 sequences, around half seen once, with around 2.1% in the top ten. Sequenced sample: blood. The source is a woman between 35 and 50 years old in good health. Each CDR3 is given with its conserved first and last residue. A D gene is named only where the DNA matches it firmly. The size entry is marked missing in some rows and otherwise reads once, few, many or a size class.

NA	TRBV6-2/TRBV6-3	NA	TRBJ2-3	15	TGTGCCAGCAGCGACAAGGGTCTCAGCACAGATACGCAGTATTTT	CASSDKGLSTDTQYF
NA	TRBV7-2	NA	TRBJ2-5	13	TGTGCCAGCAGCGCCCTATCTCTCGAGGGGCAGTACTTC	CASSALSLEGQYF
NA	TRBV13	NA	TRBJ2-1	17	TGTGCCAGCAGCCCGGGTGGAGCGGGGCTTAGGGGGGATGAGCAGTTCTTC	CASSPGGAGLRGDEQFF
TRBD1	TRBV5-5	NA	TRBJ2-2	16	TGTGCCAGCAGCTTGCGTACAGGGGGAGACACCGGGGAGCTGTTTTTT	CASSLRTGGDTGELFF
TRBD2	TRBV6-1	once	TRBJ2-1	14	TGTGCCAGCAGCCCAGGTGGGGAGGGAATCCGGGAGTTCTTC	CASSPGGEGIREFF
NA	TRBV5-6	few	TRBJ2-3	12	TGTGCCAGCAAGAAGAGTGGAGATACGCAGTATTTT	CASKKSGDTQYF
TRBD1	TRBV20-1	once	TRBJ1-2	16	TGCAGTGCTAGAGATCCAAAGTATCAGGGGGTAGGGGGCTACACCTTC	CSARDPKYQGVGGYTF
TRBD2	TRBV6-1	NA	TRBJ2-3	18	TGTGCCGGCCAGACTTACGAGCGGGGGCGGGTCGGCACAGATACGCAGTATTTT	CAGQTYERGRVGTDTQYF
NA	TRBV12-3/TRBV12-4	NA	TRBJ1-2	15	TGTGCCAGCAGTTTCTCCTCCGGTGCTAACTATGGCTACACCTTC	CASSFSSGANYGYTF
NA	TRBV25-1	NA	TRBJ1-6	12	TGTGCCAGCAAGGGGGTTGAGTCACCCCTCCACTTT	CASKGVESPLHF
TRBD2	TRBV5-1	NA	TRBJ2-5	15	TGCGCCAGTAGCTCGTGGCGGGGGGCCCAAGAGACCCAGTACTTC	CASSSWRGAQETQYF
NA	TRBV20-1	NA	TRBJ2-7	14	TGCAGTGCTAGAGACCGTCGAGGAGGGGTCGAGCAGTACTTC	CSARDRRGGVEQYF
NA	TRBV4-2	few	TRBJ1-2	15	TGTGCCAGCAGCCAGGTTCTTAGGAGGGACTATGGCTACACCTTC	CASSQVLRRDYGYTF
NA	TRBV5-1	NA	TRBJ1-2	13	TGCGCCAGCAGCTTGGAAAGCCTGGGTGGCTACACCTTC	CASSLESLGGYTF
NA	TRBV7-2	few	TRBJ2-7	13	TGTGCCAGCAGCTTAGTCCCTGAGTACGAGCAGTACTTC	CASSLVPEYEQYF